The subject of this entry is one TCR beta chain. The antigen it binds to is not known. Per-nucleotide qualities are absent, and no much larger clonotype sits a single base away. These data come from a study of response to subunit inactivated influenza vaccine (dated by TCRdb to 2017 to 2018). For the wider study: Deep quantitative profiling of the T cell receptor repertoire was used in the study to follow responses to a trivalent subunit inactivated influenza vaccine.

The investigation overall reported the following: It was suggested by the authors that each seasonal influenza vaccination may recruit only a limited number of new T cells.

Its CDR3 holds 16 amino acids, cysteine through phenylalanine. The sequence is cut down to CDR3 DNA, 48 bases in frame from base 1. From the germline V gene (reference sequence), CDR1 is DFQATT and CDR2 is SNEGSKA. V trim: 1 base; J trim: 4 bases; unmatched bases: 10. To prepare the library, RT-PCR was applied. The sequencer listed for this sample is Illumina HiSeq 2500. The public reads were run again by TCRdb, first through fastp at Q25 and then through MiXCR, and only productive beta chains were kept. Rows with one shared CDR3 protein collapse into an entry with the most common genes and DNA. This sample lists roughly 780,000 distinct CDR3 sequences; around 20% were detected once. The ten largest clones capture roughly 10% of the sample.

The clonotype comes from a man aged 50-59 years who received an inactivated influenza vaccine. Donor details come from another sample of the same person, matched by shared clones. The sequencing used PBMCs from blood, collected about 5 days after vaccination. This chain joins TRBV20-1 to TRBJ2-3, and 8 junction bases match TRBD2. CDR3 region: CSARGLPSGGSDTQYF. The nucleotides read TGCAGTGCTAGAGGTCTGCCGAGCGGGGGATCAGATACGCAGTATTTT.